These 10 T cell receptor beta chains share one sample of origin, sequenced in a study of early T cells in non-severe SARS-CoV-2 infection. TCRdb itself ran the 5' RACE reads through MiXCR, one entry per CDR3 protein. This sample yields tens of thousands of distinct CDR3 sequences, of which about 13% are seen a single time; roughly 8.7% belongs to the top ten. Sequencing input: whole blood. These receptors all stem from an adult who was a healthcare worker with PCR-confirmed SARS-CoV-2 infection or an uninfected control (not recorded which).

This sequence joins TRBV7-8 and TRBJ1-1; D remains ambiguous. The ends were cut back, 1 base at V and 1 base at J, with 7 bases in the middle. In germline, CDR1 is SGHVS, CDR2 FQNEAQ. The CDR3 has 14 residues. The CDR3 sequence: CASSLGLKNTEAFF. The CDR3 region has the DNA TGTGCCAGCAGCTTAGGGCTAAAGAACACTGAAGCTTTCTTT.

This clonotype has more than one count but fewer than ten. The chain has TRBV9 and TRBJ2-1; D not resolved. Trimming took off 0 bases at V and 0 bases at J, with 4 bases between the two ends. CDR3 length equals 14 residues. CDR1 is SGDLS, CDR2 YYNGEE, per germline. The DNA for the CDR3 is TGTGCCAGCAGCGTAGTCGGCTCCTACAATGAGCAGTTCTTC. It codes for CASSVVGSYNEQFF. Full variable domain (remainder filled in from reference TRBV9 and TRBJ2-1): DSGVTQTPKHLITATGQRVTLRCSPRSGDLSVYWYQQSLDQGLQFLIQYYNGEERAKGNILERFSAQQFPDLHSELNLSSLELGDSALYFCASSVVGSYNEQFFGPGTRLTVL.

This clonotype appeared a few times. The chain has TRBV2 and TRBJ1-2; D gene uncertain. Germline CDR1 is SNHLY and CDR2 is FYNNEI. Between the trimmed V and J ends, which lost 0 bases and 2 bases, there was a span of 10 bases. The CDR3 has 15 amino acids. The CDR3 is CASSEARIGNYGYTF. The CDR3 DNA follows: TGTGCCAGCAGTGAAGCGCGAATCGGGAACTATGGCTACACCTTC.

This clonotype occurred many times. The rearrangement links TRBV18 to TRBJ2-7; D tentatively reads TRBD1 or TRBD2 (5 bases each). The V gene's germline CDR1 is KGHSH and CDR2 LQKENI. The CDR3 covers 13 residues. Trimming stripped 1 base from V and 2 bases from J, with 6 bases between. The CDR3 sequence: CASSPRGTYEQYF. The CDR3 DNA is TGTGCCAGCTCACCACGGGGGACCTACGAGCAGTACTTC.

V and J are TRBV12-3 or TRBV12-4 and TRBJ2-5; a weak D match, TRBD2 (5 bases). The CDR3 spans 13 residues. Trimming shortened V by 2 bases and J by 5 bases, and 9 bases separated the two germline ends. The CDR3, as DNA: TGTGCCAGCAGTTTACGGGGATCCGAGACCCAGTACTTC. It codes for CASSLRGSETQYF.

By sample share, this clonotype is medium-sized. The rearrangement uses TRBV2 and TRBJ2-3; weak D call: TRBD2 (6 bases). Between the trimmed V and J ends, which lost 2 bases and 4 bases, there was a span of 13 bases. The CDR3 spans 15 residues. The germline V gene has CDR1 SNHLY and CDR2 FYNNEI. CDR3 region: CASSEFRELPDTQYF. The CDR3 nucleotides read TGTGCCAGCAGTGAATTTCGGGAGTTACCAGATACGCAGTATTTT.

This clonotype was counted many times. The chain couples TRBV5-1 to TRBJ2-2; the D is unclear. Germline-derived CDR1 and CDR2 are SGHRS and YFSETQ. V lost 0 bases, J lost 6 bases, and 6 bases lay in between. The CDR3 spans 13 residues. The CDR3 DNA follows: TGCGCCAGCAGCTTGGTAACGGCCGGGGAGCTGTTTTTT. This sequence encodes CASSLVTAGELFF.

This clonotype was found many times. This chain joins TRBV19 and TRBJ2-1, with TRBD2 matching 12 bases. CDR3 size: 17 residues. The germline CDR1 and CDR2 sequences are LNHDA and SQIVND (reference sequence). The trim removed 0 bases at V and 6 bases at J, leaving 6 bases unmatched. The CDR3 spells CASSIDGASGRANEQFF. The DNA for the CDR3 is TGTGCCAGTAGTATAGACGGGGCTAGCGGGAGGGCCAATGAGCAGTTCTTC. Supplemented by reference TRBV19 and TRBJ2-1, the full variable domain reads DGGITQSPKYLFRKEGQNVTLSCEQNLNHDAMYWYRQDPGQGLRLIYYSQIVNDFQKGDIAEGYSVSREKKESFPLTVTSAQKNPTAFYLCASSIDGASGRANEQFFGPGTRLTVL.

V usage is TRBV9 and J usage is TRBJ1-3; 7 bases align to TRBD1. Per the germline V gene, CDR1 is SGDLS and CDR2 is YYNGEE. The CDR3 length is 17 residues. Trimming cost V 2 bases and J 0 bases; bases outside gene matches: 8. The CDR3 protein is CASSVSPGTVSGNTIYF. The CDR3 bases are TGTGCCAGCAGCGTGTCCCCCGGGACAGTCTCTGGAAACACCATATATTTT.

The CDR3 region has the DNA TGTGCCAGCAGCTTAGATCGGCTAGCGGGAGGGGTGCCGGAGACCCAGTACTTC. Protein: CASSLDRLAGGVPETQYF. The genes are TRBV7-8 and TRBJ2-5, with TRBD2 identical over 12 bases. In germline, CDR1 is SGHVS, CDR2 FQNEAQ. This CDR3 region has 18 residues. Trimming removed 1 base from V and 5 bases from J; junction bases left unmatched: 11.